The 22 T cell receptor beta chains below all came from one sample that was sequenced in a study of high-grade serous ovarian cancer treatment subgroups. Repertoires were generated with immunoSEQ multiplex PCR, while TCRdb's copy carries only in-frame clones and drops some. The sample consists of roughly 940 clones, about 78% of them appearing once. Tumor samples were taken before definitive surgery or chemotherapy. Sequencing was done on a sample of tumor tissue. The receptors originated from a human donor with high-grade serous ovarian cancer.

The V and J genes are TRBV28 and TRBJ1-4, with D possibly matching TRBD1 (5 bases). This CDR3 has 14 amino acids. Germline V CDR1 and CDR2: MDHEN, SYDVKM. V was pared by 2 bases and J by 5 bases, with 9 bases between. The CDR3 DNA reads as TGTGCCAGCAGTTTAGCCGGGGACAATGAAAAACTGTTTTTT. Translated: CASSLAGDNEKLFF.

The rearrangement links TRBV10-3 to TRBJ1-2, with 8 positions matching TRBD1. The CDR3 length is 14 residues. V dropped 5 bases and J dropped 6; count of bases not matched to a gene: 8. CDR1 ENHRY and CDR2 SYGVKD come from the germline V gene. CDR3 sequence (DNA): TGTGCCATCAGTAATCAGGGGGCTGGGGATGGCTACACCTTC. Residues: CAISNQGAGDGYTF.

V gene TRBV18 combines with J gene TRBJ1-2; 8 bases are shared with TRBD1. CDR1 and CDR2 (germline): KGHSH, LQKENI. The length of the CDR3 is 15 residues. After removal of 3 bases from V and 2 bases from J, the junction contained 5 bases not matched to a gene. CDR3 coding DNA: TGTGCCAGCTCACCCCCAGACAGGGGAAACTATGGCTACACCTTC. It translates to CASSPPDRGNYGYTF.

The V and J genes are TRBV7-2 and TRBJ2-7, with 9 bases identical to TRBD2. The V gene end was trimmed by 0 bases and the J gene end by 4 bases; junction bases not matched to a gene: 10. The CDR3 has 17 residues. Germline V gene lookup returns CDR1 SGHTA and CDR2 FQGNSA. CDR3: CASSLALGGRAKYEQYF. The CDR3 nucleotides read TGTGCCAGCAGCTTAGCGCTGGGCGGGAGGGCCAAATACGAGCAGTACTTC.

The rearrangement uses TRBV27 and TRBJ2-1, with D perhaps TRBD1 or TRBD2 (5 bases each). V dropped 9 bases and J dropped 2 bases, with 14 bases sitting between them. CDR3 length: 14 residues. The germline CDR1 and CDR2 sequences are MNHEY and SMNVEV (reference sequence). The CDR3 reads CASIGTGTYNEQFF. The CDR3 DNA reads as TGTGCCAGTATCGGGACGGGAACCTACAATGAGCAGTTCTTC.

The chain recombines TRBV7-3 with TRBJ2-1, with D maybe TRBD2 (6 bases). CDR3 length: 16 residues. The V end was cut by 4 bases, the J end by 0 bases, with 13 bases between. The germline CDR1 and CDR2 sequences are SGHTA and FQGTGA. The CDR3 protein is CASSYYGGSSYNEQFF. The CDR3 DNA is TGTGCCAGCAGCTACTACGGGGGAAGCTCCTACAATGAGCAGTTCTTC.

DNA of the CDR3: TGTGCCAGCAGCATCGGACTAGCGGGAATAGAGACCCAGTACTTC. Protein: CASSIGLAGIETQYF. This sequence joins TRBV7-2 and TRBJ2-5, with TRBD2 matching over 12 bases. V shed 5 bases, J shed 4 bases, and the junction held 5 bases outside the gene matches. Germline values: CDR1 SGHTA, CDR2 FQGNSA. CDR3 length equals 15 residues.

The V gene is TRBV2, the J gene TRBJ1-5; 8 nucleotides align to TRBD1. V lost 5 bases to trimming and J lost 1 base; unmatched junction nucleotides: 1. The CDR3 totals 14 residues. Germline V gene sequence: CDR1 SNHLY, CDR2 FYNNEI. The DNA for the CDR3 is TGTGCCAGCAGTCGACAGGGGAGCAATCAGCCCCAGCATTTT. Encoded protein: CASSRQGSNQPQHF.

This clone has a handful of counts. V is TRBV7-3 and J is TRBJ2-2; D is possibly TRBD2 (6 bases). Trimming removed 2 bases at V and 5 bases at J, with 12 bases between. There are 15 residues in the CDR3. The germline gives CDR1 SGHTA, CDR2 FQGTGA. In DNA, the CDR3 is TGTGCCAGCAGCTTATCCGGGAGTTTAACCGGGGAGCTGTTTTTT. The encoded protein is CASSLSGSLTGELFF.

This clone is categorized as hyperexpanded. This rearrangement joins TRBV21-1 to TRBJ2-7; whether TRBD1, the table's D call, matches the DNA was not checked. TRBV21-1 is shown as a pseudogene. The CDR3 totals 16 residues. As DNA, the CDR3 is TGTGCCAGCATCAGAGCGGAGGACAGGGAAAACTACGAGCAGTACTTC. Translating it yields CASIRAEDRENYEQYF.

V usage is TRBV4-2 and J usage is TRBJ2-2; D gene ambiguous. V dropped 6 bases and J dropped 2 bases, with 10 bases sitting between them. The CDR3 runs to 14 residues. CDR1 LGHNA and CDR2 YNFKEQ come from the germline V gene. CDR3 residues: CASSLQENTGELFF. For the CDR3, the DNA is TGTGCCAGCAGTCTCCAGGAAAACACCGGGGAGCTGTTTTTT.

The rearrangement links TRBV25-1 to TRBJ1-3, with D possibly matching TRBD1 (5 bases). This CDR3 region has 16 residues. V shed 4 bases and J shed 1 base, with 14 bases lying between them. Germline CDR1 reads MGHDK; CDR2 reads SYGVNS. The CDR3 DNA reads TGTGCCAGCAGTGGGGGCCAGTTTGCATCTGGAAACACCATATATTTT. It specifies CASSGGQFASGNTIYF.

This clone appeared a single time. V and J are TRBV27 and TRBJ1-6, with 9 bases aligning to TRBD1. Germline lookup yields CDR1 MNHEY and CDR2 SMNVEV (reference sequence). CDR3 length: 17 residues. After removal of 4 bases from V and 0 bases from J, the junction contained 4 bases not matched to a gene. CDR3 DNA sequence: TGTGCCAGCAGTTGGGACAGGGCGGGCTCCTATAATTCACCCCTCCACTTT. Protein: CASSWDRAGSYNSPLHF.

This clone was recorded only once. This chain uses TRBV18 with TRBJ2-7, with 9 bases lining up with TRBD2. Trimming at V came to 0 bases and at J to 1 base, leaving 7 bases not matched to a gene. In germline, CDR1 is KGHSH, CDR2 LQKENI. The CDR3 is 17 amino acids. CDR3 in amino acids: CASSPPRAGGGSYEQYF. CDR3 sequence (DNA): TGTGCCAGCTCACCACCGCGGGCGGGAGGGGGATCCTACGAGCAGTACTTC.

The chain recombines TRBV15 with TRBJ2-1, with 9 bases identical to TRBD2. CDR1 LNHNV and CDR2 YYDKDF come from the germline V gene (reference sequence). The CDR3 runs 17 residues. Trimming took 0 bases from V and 10 from J; bases not matched to a gene: 13. For the CDR3, the DNA is TGTGCCACCAGCAGAGATAGGGCCTTAGCGGGAGTACGAGAGCAGTTCTTC. It specifies CATSRDRALAGVREQFF.

In nucleotides, the CDR3 is TGTGCCAGCTCACCACTTACAGTTATGACTGAAGCTTTCTTT. Its protein is CASSPLTVMTEAFF. The chain has TRBV18 and TRBJ1-1; D unclear. The V gene's germline CDR1 is KGHSH and CDR2 LQKENI. The CDR3 is 14 amino acids. V was clipped by 1 base and J by 5 bases, with 11 bases between them. Full variable domain (missing parts from reference TRBV18 and TRBJ1-1): NAGVMQNPRHLVRRRGQEARLRCSPMKGHSHVYWYRQLPEEGLKFMVYLQKENIIDESGMPKERFSAEFPKEGPSILRIQQVVRGDSAAYFCASSPLTVMTEAFFGQGTRLTVV.

J is TRBJ2-6 and V is TRBV5-5; D is uncertain. Germline loops: CDR1 SGHKS, CDR2 YYEKEE (reference sequence). The CDR3 has 15 amino acids. Trimming took 4 bases from V and 0 from J, leaving 8 bases between them. CDR3 protein: CASSMAVSGANVLTF. The CDR3 DNA reads as TGTGCCAGCAGCATGGCTGTCTCTGGGGCCAACGTCCTGACTTTC.

The CDR3 protein is CASSPIAGGDQETQYF. The DNA of the CDR3 is TGTGCCAGCAGTCCAATAGCGGGAGGGGACCAAGAGACCCAGTACTTC. V usage is TRBV27 and J usage is TRBJ2-5, with TRBD2 matching over 11 bases. CDR3 size: 16 residues. Germline CDR1 and CDR2: MNHEY and SMNVEV (reference sequence). V trimming: 5 bases; J trimming: 0 bases; junction bases outside the gene matches: 5.

The V gene is TRBV11-3, the J gene TRBJ2-1; tentatively, D is TRBD2 (5 bases). The CDR3 contains 13 residues. The ends were cut back, 5 bases at V and 9 bases at J, with 14 bases in the middle. Per the germline V gene, CDR1 is SGHNT and CDR2 is YENEEA. CDR3: CASSPQLDTEQFF. In DNA form, the CDR3 reads TGTGCCAGCAGCCCACAACTAGATACTGAGCAGTTCTTC.

The genes are TRBV19 and TRBJ2-7; 8 bases match TRBD2. With V trimmed by 4 bases and J by 3 bases, 11 bases remained unmatched. CDR3 length equals 16 residues. The V gene's germline CDR1 is LNHDA and CDR2 SQIVND (reference sequence). The CDR3 DNA is TGTGCCAGTAGTACTACCTCTCGCGGGAGGCACTACGAGCAGTACTTC. Protein: CASSTTSRGRHYEQYF.

This clone was counted between two and nine times. The chain carries TRBV5-1 and TRBJ2-5; 10 bases are shared with TRBD1. The CDR3 consists of 13 residues. J lost 10 bases, V lost 4 bases, and 7 bases had no gene match. The germline V gene encodes CDR1 SGHRS and CDR2 YFSETQ. The CDR3 DNA follows: TGCGCCAGCAGCGTCGGGACAGGGGAGGGCCAGTACTTC. Amino acid sequence: CASSVGTGEGQYF.

The rearrangement links TRBV21-1 to TRBJ2-5. TRBV21-1 is marked as a pseudogene. This CDR3 is 15 amino acids long. CDR3 loop: CASGFALASQETQYF. CDR3 bases: TGTGCCAGCGGATTCGCTTTGGCCTCCCAAGAGACCCAGTACTTC.